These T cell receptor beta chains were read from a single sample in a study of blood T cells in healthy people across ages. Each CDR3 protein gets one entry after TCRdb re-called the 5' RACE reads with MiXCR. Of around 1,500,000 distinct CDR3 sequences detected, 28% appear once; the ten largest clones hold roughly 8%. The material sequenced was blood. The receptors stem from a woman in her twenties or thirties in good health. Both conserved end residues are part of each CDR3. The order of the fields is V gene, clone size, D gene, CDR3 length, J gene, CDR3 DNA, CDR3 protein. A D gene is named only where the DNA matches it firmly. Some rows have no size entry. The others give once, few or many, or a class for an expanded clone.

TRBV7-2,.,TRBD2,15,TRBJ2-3,TGTGCCAGCCTGAGACTAGCGGGGCTCACAGATACGCAGTATTTT,CASLRLAGLTDTQYF
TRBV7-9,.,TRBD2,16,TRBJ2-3,TGTGCCAGCAGCCCCCCTAGCGGGGGTATTTCAGATACGCAGTATTTT,CASSPPSGGISDTQYF
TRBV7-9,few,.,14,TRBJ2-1,TGTGCCAGCAGCTTACTGGGGCCTTCAAATGAGCAGTTCTTC,CASSLLGPSNEQFF
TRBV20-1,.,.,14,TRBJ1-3,TGCAGTGCTAGTTATGGGGGAGCTGGAAACACCATATATTTT,CSASYGGAGNTIYF
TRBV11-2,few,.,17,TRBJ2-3,TGTGCCAGTAGCTTAGAGGGCCCGCGGGGCCTCATAAATACGCAGTATTTT,CASSLEGPRGLINTQYF
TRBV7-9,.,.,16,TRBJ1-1,TGTGCCAGCAGCTCCATGCGGACGGCCATGAACACTGAAGCTTTCTTT,CASSSMRTAMNTEAFF
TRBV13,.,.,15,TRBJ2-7,TGTGCCAGCAGCTCAACAGGCGGGTTGAGGGACGAGCAGTACTTC,CASSSTGGLRDEQYF
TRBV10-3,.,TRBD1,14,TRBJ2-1,TGTGCCATCAGTGAGTCGACAGGGGGGAATGAGCAGTTCTTC,CAISESTGGNEQFF
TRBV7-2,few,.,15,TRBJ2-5,TGTGCCAGCAGCTTAAGTGGTCTGTTCCAAGAGACCCAGTACTTC,CASSLSGLFQETQYF
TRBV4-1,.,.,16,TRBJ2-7,TGCGCCAGCAGCCAAGATCCGGGGTTTTCCAAAAACACTCAGTACTTC,CASSQDPGFSKNTQYF
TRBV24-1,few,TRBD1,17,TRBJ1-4,TGTGCCACCAGTGCCCCGCCGGGACAGGGTCTCGATGAAAAACTGTTTTTT,CATSAPPGQGLDEKLFF
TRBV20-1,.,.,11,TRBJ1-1,TGCAGTGCCTTACAGAGCACTGAAGCTTTCTTT,CSALQSTEAFF
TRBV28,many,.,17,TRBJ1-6,TGTGCCAGCAGTTCGGGACCAGGGACAAGATCTAATTCACCCCTCCACTTT,CASSSGPGTRSNSPLHF
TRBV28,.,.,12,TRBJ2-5,TGTGCCAGCAGTGACAGGACTTCGGGGGAGTACTTC,CASSDRTSGEYF
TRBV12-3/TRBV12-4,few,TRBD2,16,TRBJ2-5,TGTGCCAGCGCTTCCGGGACTAGCGGGGGGGAAGAGACCCAGTACTTC,CASASGTSGGEETQYF
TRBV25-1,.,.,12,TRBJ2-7,TGTGCCACCCATCTTCGGGGCCACGAGCAGTACTTC,CATHLRGHEQYF
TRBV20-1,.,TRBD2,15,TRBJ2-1,TGCAGTGCTAAAACTAGCGGGGGGGCGAAATGGGAGCAGTTCTTC,CSAKTSGGAKWEQFF
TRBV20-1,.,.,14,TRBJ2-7,TGCAGTGCTAGAGATTCCAATATAGTCTACGAGCAGTACTTC,CSARDSNIVYEQYF
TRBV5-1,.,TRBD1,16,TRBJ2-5,TGCGCCAGCAGCTTGAGTGCCGGGACAGCCCTTAATGAGCAGTACTTC,CASSLSAGTALNEQYF
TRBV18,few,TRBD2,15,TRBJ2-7,TGTGCCAGCTCACCACACCCGGGACTAACGTACGAGCAGTACTTC,CASSPHPGLTYEQYF
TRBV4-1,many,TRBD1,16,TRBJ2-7,TGCGCCAGCAGCCGAGCTACCGGGACAGGGCTAAGGGAGCAGTACTTC,CASSRATGTGLREQYF
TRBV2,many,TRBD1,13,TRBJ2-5,TGTGCCAGCAGTGGGACAGGGGAAGAGACCCAGTACTTC,CASSGTGEETQYF